These 29 T cell receptor beta chains originate from one sample sequenced in a study of beta chain features in type 1 diabetes. Broader study findings: The study found moderately but significantly shorter TCRB CDR3s in all four CD4+ subsets of Type 1 diabetes patients.

Isolated RNA was reverse transcribed in full, so expressed TCRB transcripts were sequenced. Method: immunoSEQ multiplex PCR; TCRdb's copy keeps in-frame clones and lacks some. The sample holds roughly 180,000 clones, 7.8% seen once. These receptors have no identified antigens. Sequencing was performed on central memory CD4+ T cells from blood. These receptors all come from a woman in her forties with type 1 diabetes.

This clone was observed a few times. The rearrangement uses TRBV29-1 and TRBJ1-1; the match to TRBD1 covers 12 bases. V shed 7 bases and J 5 bases; nucleotides not matched to a gene: 5. Germline CDR1 SQVTM, CDR2 ANQGSEA. The CDR3 loop spans 13 amino acids. The CDR3 DNA reads as TGCAGCGCCCCGGGACAGGGGGCGACTGAAGCTTTCTTT. It is translated as CSAPGQGATEAFF.

V is TRBV28 and J is TRBJ1-5; D ambiguous. CDR3 size: 15 residues. V shed 6 bases and J shed 4 bases, with 16 bases lying between them. Germline CDR1 reads MDHEN; CDR2 reads SYDVKM. CDR3 in DNA: TGTGCCAGCAGCTTGTTGCCTTGGAGAAATCAGCCCCAGCATTTT. Its protein is CASSLLPWRNQPQHF.

This clone appeared a few times. This rearrangement joins TRBV4-3 to TRBJ2-3; 13 positions match TRBD2. Unmatched junction bases numbered 11, after V lost 0 bases and J lost 5 bases. This CDR3 is 19 amino acids long. Germline values: CDR1 LGHNA, CDR2 YSLEER. DNA of the CDR3: TGCGCCAGCAGCCAAGAGGTACTAGCGGGAGGGCCCGTGAGAGATACGCAGTATTTT. This gives the protein CASSQEVLAGGPVRDTQYF.

This clone was recorded a few times. The rearrangement links TRBV6-5 to TRBJ1-2, with D maybe TRBD1 (5 bases). The V end was cut by 6 bases, the J end by 0 bases, with 8 bases between. Germline V CDR1 and CDR2: MNHEY, SVGAGI. The CDR3 runs to 13 residues. The CDR3 bases are TGTGCCAGCAGCCAGGGTACTAACTATGGCTACACCTTC. Translating gives CASSQGTNYGYTF.

This clone was counted a few times. The rearrangement joins TRBV7-9 to TRBJ2-5; possibly TRBD1 for D (6 bases). Germline lookup yields CDR1 SEHNR and CDR2 FQNEAQ (reference sequence). This CDR3 is 15 amino acids long. V was pared by 2 bases and J by 1 base, with 11 bases between. CDR3 sequence reads: CASSLQGSIQETQYF. CDR3 DNA sequence: TGTGCCAGCAGCTTACAGGGGTCAATCCAAGAGACCCAGTACTTC.

This clone was detected only once. The J gene is TRBJ2-7, the V gene TRBV27; 7 bases agree with TRBD1. The CDR3 loop spans 15 amino acids. Trimming removed 1 base from V and 3 bases from J; junction bases left unmatched: 6. The germline V gene has CDR1 MNHEY and CDR2 SMNVEV (reference sequence). The CDR3 spells CASSLYWTGYYEQYF. The CDR3 DNA reads as TGTGCCAGCAGTTTATATTGGACAGGTTACTACGAGCAGTACTTC.

The chain recombines TRBV20-1 with TRBJ1-6; 8 bases line up with TRBD1. Trimming took 6 bases from V and 11 from J; bases not matched to a gene: 3. This CDR3 has 11 residues. The germline V gene has CDR1 DFQATT and CDR2 SNEGSKA (reference sequence). CDR3 in DNA: TGCAGTGCAAGACAGGGGACACCCCTCCACTTT. Translating it yields CSARQGTPLHF.

The rearrangement uses TRBV30 and TRBJ2-7; D unresolved. Germline assignment: CDR1 GTSNPN and CDR2 SVGIG (reference sequence). The ends were cut back, 5 bases at V and 3 bases at J, with 11 bases in the middle. The CDR3 totals 12 residues. This chain's CDR3 is CAWGATGYEQYF. DNA of the CDR3: TGTGCCTGGGGTGCCACTGGCTACGAGCAGTACTTC.

The chain couples TRBV19 to TRBJ2-7; 7 positions agree with TRBD1. This CDR3 has 16 residues. V lost 3 bases, J lost 0 bases, and 8 bases stayed unmatched. In germline, CDR1 is LNHDA, CDR2 SQIVND (reference sequence). The chain's CDR3 is CASSIGQEKVSYEQYF. For the CDR3, the DNA is TGTGCCAGTAGTATTGGACAGGAGAAGGTCTCCTACGAGCAGTACTTC.

This clone was observed a handful of times. The rearrangement links TRBV7-8 to TRBJ1-2; 7 bases agree with TRBD1. There are 13 residues in the CDR3. Germline CDR1 reads SGHVS; CDR2 reads FQNEAQ. With V trimmed by 3 bases and J by 2 bases, 0 bases remained unmatched. The CDR3 sequence is CASSLGQNYGYTF. The CDR3 DNA reads TGTGCCAGCAGCTTGGGACAGAACTATGGCTACACCTTC.

The chain combines TRBV9 with TRBJ2-1, with a tentative D call TRBD2 (6 bases). Trimming cost V 0 bases and J 4 bases, with 11 bases left between them. The CDR3 has 15 amino acids. The germline V gene has CDR1 SGDLS and CDR2 YYNGEE. This chain's CDR3 is CASSVAVGGYNEQFF. CDR3 nucleotide sequence: TGTGCCAGCAGCGTAGCTGTGGGGGGATACAATGAGCAGTTCTTC.

This chain connects TRBV27 to TRBJ2-2, with 7 nucleotides matching TRBD2. This CDR3 region has 17 residues. Per the germline V gene, CDR1 is MNHEY and CDR2 is SMNVEV (reference sequence). V lost 2 bases, J lost 2 bases, and 8 bases stayed unmatched. CDR3 in amino acids: CASSLESAGLNTGELFF. CDR3 coding DNA: TGTGCCAGCAGTTTAGAATCGGCGGGACTAAACACCGGGGAGCTGTTTTTT.

This clone was seen more than once but under ten times. Just one base apart from a much larger clone, this may be a read error. The rearrangement uses TRBV5-4 and TRBJ2-2; 8 nucleotides line up with TRBD1. J lost 1 base, V lost 2 bases, and 1 base had no gene match. Germline CDR1 reads SGHNT; CDR2 reads YYREEE (reference sequence). This CDR3 has 15 amino acids. This CDR3 is CASSFDRGNTGELFF. The CDR3 DNA reads TGTGCCAGCAGCTTCGACAGGGGGAACACCGGGGAGCTGTTTTTT.

This chain uses TRBV4-2 with TRBJ2-1, with 9 nucleotides matching TRBD1. Germline V lookup: CDR1 LGHNA, CDR2 YNFKEQ. CDR3 length: 17 residues. V shed 0 bases and J 7 bases; nucleotides not matched to a gene: 10. The CDR3 region has the DNA TGTGCCAGCAGCCAAGATGAAGGGGACAGGGAACGAAATGAGCAGTTCTTC. Translation gives CASSQDEGDRERNEQFF.

The table lists this clone with a few counts. This CDR3 is CATSDRVGEKLFF. CDR3 bases: TGTGCCACCTCCGACAGGGTAGGGGAAAAACTGTTTTTT. V is TRBV28 and J is TRBJ1-4, with TRBD1 identical over 7 bases. The V and J ends lost 10 bases and 8 bases, in that order; junction bases with no gene match: 10. The CDR3 has 13 residues. Per germline, CDR1 MDHEN and CDR2 SYDVKM.

This clone showed up just a few times. The rearrangement uses TRBV9 and TRBJ2-1; 9 nucleotides line up with TRBD2. CDR1 is SGDLS, CDR2 YYNGEE, per germline. The CDR3 loop spans 15 amino acids. V lost 0 bases to trimming and J lost 7 bases; unmatched junction nucleotides: 5. CDR3 DNA sequence: TGTGCCAGCAGCGTAGTTGCGGGAGGGCGGAATGAGCAGTTCTTC. It specifies CASSVVAGGRNEQFF.

This clone was detected only a few times. Other DNA sequences in the same sample also yield this CDR3. The rearrangement links TRBV2 to TRBJ1-1, with a possible D match to TRBD1 (5 bases). This CDR3 contains 13 residues. V gave up 2 bases and J gave up 1 base, with 5 bases separating them. The germline CDR1 and CDR2 sequences are SNHLY and FYNNEI. The chain's CDR3 is CASSEQGNTEAFF. The CDR3, as DNA: TGTGCCAGCAGTGAACAGGGGAACACTGAAGCTTTCTTT.

The chain is built from TRBV4-3 and TRBJ1-5; possibly TRBD1 for D (6 bases). This CDR3 is built from 15 residues. V shed 4 bases and J shed 7 bases, with 17 bases lying between them. The germline V gene encodes CDR1 LGHNA and CDR2 YSLEER. The DNA of the CDR3 is TGCGCCAGCAGCCCCAACCAGGGGTTTGGGCAGCCCCAGCATTTT. Translated: CASSPNQGFGQPQHF.

The chain couples TRBV6-5 to TRBJ1-1; TRBD1 matches at 7 bases. Germline CDR1 is MNHEY and CDR2 is SVGAGI. After removal of 6 bases from V and 11 bases from J, the junction contained 9 bases not matched to a gene. The CDR3 totals 12 residues. CDR3 sequence (DNA): TGTGCCAGCAGGCCCTACAGGGGAGAGGCTTTCTTT. It is translated as CASRPYRGEAFF.

This clone showed up just a few times. This sequence joins TRBV30 and TRBJ1-1, with D perhaps TRBD1 (5 bases). The CDR3 contains 11 residues. V gave up 0 bases and J gave up 7 bases, with 6 bases separating them. Germline assignment: CDR1 GTSNPN and CDR2 SVGIG (reference sequence). The CDR3 loop reads CAWSVGGEAFF. For the CDR3, the DNA is TGTGCCTGGAGTGTCGGGGGTGAAGCTTTCTTT.

This clone was detected only a few times. The chain couples TRBV2 to TRBJ2-1, with D perhaps matching TRBD2 (5 bases). The CDR3 has 15 residues. V lost 4 bases and J 3 bases, leaving 13 bases between the germline ends. Germline V gene lookup returns CDR1 SNHLY and CDR2 FYNNEI. The CDR3 region has the DNA TGTGCCAGCAGTGGAGGAGTTGAGGGCTACAATGAGCAGTTCTTC. It yields the protein CASSGGVEGYNEQFF.

This clone was counted only a few times. The V call is TRBV9, the J call TRBJ2-7, with D maybe TRBD2 (5 bases). The CDR3 has 15 amino acids. CDR1 SGDLS and CDR2 YYNGEE come from the germline V gene. Trimming removed 3 bases at V and 5 bases at J, with 18 bases between. This CDR3 reads CASSANPLAQNEQYF. The CDR3 DNA sequence: TGTGCCAGCAGCGCCAATCCCCTAGCCCAGAACGAGCAGTACTTC.

This chain uses TRBV29-1 with TRBJ1-1, with TRBD1 matching 7 bases. Germline CDR1 is SQVTM and CDR2 is ANQGSEA. The CDR3 runs 10 residues. J gave up 11 bases and V 4 bases, and 4 bases lay outside the gene matches. The CDR3 nucleotides read TGCAGCGTTGGAGGGGGCTTGGCTTTCTTT. The encoded protein is CSVGGGLAFF.

In this sample, this clone turned up a few times. The chain employs TRBV20-1 and TRBJ2-3; D unclear. This CDR3 comprises 11 residues. V dropped 6 bases and J dropped 2 bases, with 6 bases sitting between them. Per the germline V gene, CDR1 is DFQATT and CDR2 is SNEGSKA (reference sequence). The CDR3 here is CSASVTDTQYF. DNA for the CDR3: TGCAGTGCCTCAGTCACAGATACGCAGTATTTT.

The chain carries TRBV7-9 and TRBJ2-7; D gene ambiguous. CDR1 is SEHNR, CDR2 FQNEAQ, per germline (reference sequence). V shed 5 bases and J shed 3 bases, with 5 bases lying between them. This CDR3 spans 11 amino acids. This chain's CDR3 is CASSPYYEQYF. The CDR3 DNA sequence: TGTGCCAGCAGCCCCTACTACGAGCAGTACTTC.

The chain joins TRBV9 to TRBJ2-5; D perhaps matches TRBD2 (6 bases). This CDR3 spans 14 amino acids. Germline V CDR1 and CDR2: SGDLS, YYNGEE. V was shortened by 0 bases and J by 4 bases, with 10 bases between the two germline ends. CDR3 bases: TGTGCCAGCAGCGTAGCCGGGAGTGGAGAGACCCAGTACTTC. Protein: CASSVAGSGETQYF.

The chain is built from TRBV6-6 and TRBJ1-5; 8 bases match TRBD1. Germline CDR1 reads MNHNY; CDR2 reads SVGAGI (reference sequence). The V and J ends lost 7 bases and 3 bases, in that order; junction bases with no gene match: 2. The CDR3 totals 13 residues. The CDR3 sequence: CASKDRDNQPQHF. The CDR3 bases are TGTGCCAGCAAGGACAGGGACAATCAGCCCCAGCATTTT.

This clone was seen more than once but under ten times. The chain couples TRBV28 to TRBJ1-4, with a tentative D call TRBD1 (6 bases). The V end was cut by 5 bases, the J end by 8 bases, with 24 bases between. The CDR3 contains 17 residues. Germline CDR1 is MDHEN and CDR2 is SYDVKM. In DNA, the CDR3 is TGTGCCAGCAGTCACCCGCCCTCGTCAGGGGAGGGGGAAAAACTGTTTTTT. Translated: CASSHPPSSGEGEKLFF.

The rearrangement uses TRBV9 and TRBJ2-7; 7 bases fit TRBD2. Trimming removed 4 bases from V and 1 base from J; junction bases left unmatched: 8. This CDR3 is 15 amino acids long. Germline loops: CDR1 SGDLS, CDR2 YYNGEE. CDR3 residues: CASSPWLGGSYEQYF. The CDR3 DNA reads as TGTGCCAGCAGCCCCTGGTTGGGGGGGTCCTACGAGCAGTACTTC. The variable domain in full, with the rest retrieved from reference TRBV9 and TRBJ2-7, is DSGVTQTPKHLITATGQRVTLRCSPRSGDLSVYWYQQSLDQGLQFLIQYYNGEERAKGNILERFSAQQFPDLHSELNLSSLELGDSALYFCASSPWLGGSYEQYFGPGTRLTVT.